A selection of T cell receptor beta chains follows, all from one sample in a study of blood T cell repertoires in COVID-19. Produced via immunoSEQ multiplex PCR; TCRdb's table is partial and in-frame only. Of a few hundred thousand clones listed, more than 75% are singletons. The specimen was peripheral blood. These receptors were obtained from a woman in her forties or fifties with acute or convalescent COVID-19. CDR3s include the opening cysteine and the closing phenylalanine or tryptophan. The D gene is left open where the match is weak. The size entry is marked missing in some rows and otherwise reads once, few, many or a size class.

-	TRBV18	TRBJ2-7	-	CASSPRGGEQYF	TGTGCCAGCTCACCACGAGGGGGAGAGCAGTACTTC
-	TRBV4-2	TRBJ1-1	TRBD1	CASSQEGQGSAFF	TGTGCCAGCAGCCAAGAGGGACAGGGGTCGGCTTTCTTT
-	TRBV6-5	TRBJ1-5	-	CASSYRGFNQPQHF	TGTGCCAGCAGTTATCGGGGGTTCAATCAGCCCCAGCATTTT
-	TRBV12-3/TRBV12-4	TRBJ2-7	TRBD2	CASSRTSEQYF	TGTGCCAGCAGCCGGACTAGTGAGCAGTACTTC
-	TRBV15	TRBJ1-5	-	CATSRDMGGDQPQHF	TGTGCCACCAGCAGAGATATGGGGGGGGATCAGCCCCAGCATTTT
-	TRBV7-9	TRBJ1-3	-	CATRRDLTGNTIYF	TGTGCCACCAGGCGGGATCTGACTGGAAACACCATATATTTT
-	TRBV5-4	TRBJ2-7	-	CASSLDNSYEQYF	TGTGCCAGCAGCTTGGACAACTCCTACGAGCAGTACTTC
-	TRBV29-1	TRBJ2-7	-	CSVEDGGGTYEQYF	TGCAGCGTTGAAGACGGCGGAGGAACCTACGAGCAGTACTTC
-	TRBV6-1	TRBJ2-7	TRBD2	CASSGESGTSASGDEQYF	TGTGCCAGCAGTGGAGAATCCGGGACTAGCGCCTCTGGGGACGAGCAGTACTTC
-	TRBV2	TRBJ2-7	TRBD2	CATNLAGPKYEQYF	TGTGCCACCAACTTAGCGGGTCCTAAATACGAGCAGTACTTC
-	TRBV28	TRBJ2-3	TRBD2	CASSVAGGIGDTQYF	TGTGCCAGCAGTGTAGCGGGAGGGATTGGAGATACGCAGTATTTT
-	TRBV6-2/TRBV6-3	TRBJ2-1	TRBD2	CASSYLGLAAGAYNEQFF	TGTGCCAGCAGTTACCTAGGACTAGCGGCGGGGGCCTACAATGAGCAGTTCTTC
-	TRBV19	TRBJ2-7	-	CASSIQRSVSEQYF	TGTGCCAGTAGTATCCAGAGGTCCGTGTCCGAGCAGTACTTC
-	TRBV19	TRBJ1-6	TRBD1	CASSGQGASNSPLHF	TGTGCCAGTAGCGGACAGGGGGCGAGTAATTCACCCCTCCACTTT
-	TRBV20-1	TRBJ2-3	-	CSAPTLVTQYF	TGCAGTGCTCCCACACTAGTTACGCAGTATTTT
-	TRBV7-9	TRBJ2-2	TRBD2	CASSRPTSGQNTGELFF	TGTGCCAGCAGCCGACCTACTAGCGGGCAGAACACCGGGGAGCTGTTTTTT
-	TRBV4-3	TRBJ2-7	TRBD2	CASSQELAGMSYEQYF	TGCGCCAGCAGCCAAGAACTAGCGGGGATGTCCTACGAGCAGTACTTC
-	TRBV19	TRBJ1-3	-	CASSSPGAGNTIYF	TGTGCCAGTAGTTCGCCAGGGGCTGGAAACACCATATATTTT
-	TRBV7-9	TRBJ1-5	-	CASSQGSGEMPQHF	TGTGCCAGCAGTCAAGGGTCCGGGGAGATGCCCCAGCATTTT
-	TRBV12-5	TRBJ2-5	-	CASGFAAGEASETQYF	TGTGCTAGTGGTTTTGCGGCCGGGGAGGCTTCAGAGACCCAGTACTTC
once	TRBV19	TRBJ2-7	-	CASSPHDSYEQYF	TGTGCCAGTAGTCCCCATGACAGTTACGAGCAGTACTTC
-	TRBV5-1	TRBJ2-1	-	CASSLGQGNEQFF	TGCGCCAGCAGCTTGGGGCAGGGCAATGAGCAGTTCTTC
once	TRBV20-1	TRBJ2-1	-	CSASSVAGTSYNEQFF	TGCAGTGCTAGTTCGGTGGCGGGTACCTCCTACAATGAGCAGTTCTTC
-	TRBV2	TRBJ2-7	TRBD2	CASSDQRAGTYEQYF	TGTGCCAGCAGTGATCAGCGAGCGGGGACCTACGAGCAGTACTTC
once	TRBV2	TRBJ1-5	-	CASSGRAGPNQPQHF	TGTGCCAGCAGTGGCAGGGCAGGACCCAATCAGCCCCAGCATTTT
-	TRBV7-9	TRBJ2-2	-	CASSATENTGELFF	TGTGCCAGCAGCGCGACAGAGAACACCGGGGAGCTGTTTTTT
once	TRBV10-3	TRBJ2-1	TRBD2	CAISESAGEKLNEQFF	TGTGCCATCAGTGAGTCTGCGGGAGAAAAATTAAATGAGCAGTTCTTC
-	TRBV25-1	TRBJ2-5	TRBD1	CASNSLGGETQYF	TGTGCCAGCAACTCTTTAGGGGGCGAGACCCAGTACTTC
-	TRBV28	TRBJ1-4	TRBD1	CASSFSGQIEKLFF	TGTGCCAGCAGTTTTTCGGGACAGATAGAAAAACTGTTTTTT
-	TRBV4-1	TRBJ1-3	TRBD1	CASSHTTGGRYF	TGCGCCAGCAGCCACACAACAGGGGGGAGGTATTTT
once	TRBV11-3	TRBJ2-7	TRBD1	CASSKGQSSYEQYF	TGTGCCAGCAGCAAGGGACAGAGCTCCTACGAGCAGTACTTC
once	TRBV2	TRBJ1-5	TRBD1	CASSPGQGLQPQHF	TGTGCCAGCAGCCCCGGACAGGGGCTTCAGCCCCAGCATTTT
once	TRBV9	TRBJ1-1	-	CASSVGAGEIEAFF	TGTGCCAGCAGCGTAGGGGCAGGGGAAATTGAAGCTTTCTTT
-	TRBV7-9	TRBJ1-5	-	CASSFQGDQPQHF	TGTGCCAGCAGCTTTCAGGGTGACCAGCCCCAGCATTTT
-	TRBV5-4	TRBJ2-1	TRBD2	CASSLARTSDPSYNEQFF	TGTGCCAGCAGCTTGGCCAGGACTAGCGATCCGTCGTACAATGAGCAGTTCTTC
-	TRBV27	TRBJ2-5	TRBD1	CASSSTDRGGFQETQYF	TGTGCCAGCAGTTCAACCGACAGGGGCGGATTCCAAGAGACCCAGTACTTC
-	TRBV19	TRBJ1-4	-	CASSFRERGEKLFF	TGTGCCAGTAGCTTCAGGGAAAGGGGCGAAAAACTGTTTTTT
-	TRBV7-9	TRBJ2-7	-	CASGGASYEQYF	TGTGCCAGCGGAGGGGCGTCCTACGAGCAGTACTTC
few	TRBV5-1	TRBJ1-3	TRBD1	CASSRDSSGNTIYF	TGCGCCAGCAGCCGGGACAGCTCTGGAAACACCATATATTTT
-	TRBV4-1	TRBJ1-3	-	CASSQGIQGPLTGNTIYF	TGCGCCAGCAGCCAAGGAATACAGGGCCCGTTGACTGGAAACACCATATATTTT
once	TRBV5-1	TRBJ2-3	-	CASSLRLAGHRYADTQYF	TGCGCCAGCAGCTTACGGTTAGCCGGCCATCGATATGCAGATACGCAGTATTTT
-	TRBV24-1	TRBJ2-1	-	CATSTVQHEQFF	TGTGCCACCAGTACGGTCCAACATGAGCAGTTCTTC
-	TRBV9	TRBJ1-1	-	CASSRGDYSSAEAFF	TGTGCCAGCAGCCGAGGGGACTACTCTTCGGCTGAAGCTTTCTTT
-	TRBV24-1	TRBJ2-7	-	CATSDPNPSRAPGGEQYF	TGTGCCACCAGTGATCCGAATCCCAGCAGGGCCCCAGGAGGGGAGCAGTACTTC
-	TRBV9	TRBJ2-1	-	CASSVSSGSYNEQFF	TGTGCCAGCAGCGTTTCAAGCGGCTCCTACAATGAGCAGTTCTTC
-	TRBV7-9	TRBJ2-7	TRBD2	CASSLVTSANHEQYF	TGTGCCAGCAGCTTAGTGACTAGCGCGAACCACGAGCAGTACTTC
-	TRBV27	TRBJ2-7	TRBD1	CASGTGASYEQYF	TGTGCCAGCGGGACAGGGGCCTCCTACGAGCAGTACTTC
few	TRBV28	TRBJ2-7	-	CASSAAGLVAYEQYF	TGTGCCAGCAGTGCGGCGGGACTCGTCGCTTACGAGCAGTACTTC
-	TRBV28	TRBJ2-7	-	CASSLPHEQYF	TGTGCCAGCAGTCTCCCCCACGAGCAGTACTTC
-	TRBV10-3	TRBJ2-6	TRBD1	CAISVIGQATSGANVLTF	TGTGCCATCAGTGTAATCGGACAGGCGACCTCTGGGGCCAACGTCCTGACTTTC
-	TRBV28	TRBJ1-5	-	CASSLYREQQPQHF	TGTGCCAGCAGTTTGTACAGGGAACAACAGCCCCAGCATTTT